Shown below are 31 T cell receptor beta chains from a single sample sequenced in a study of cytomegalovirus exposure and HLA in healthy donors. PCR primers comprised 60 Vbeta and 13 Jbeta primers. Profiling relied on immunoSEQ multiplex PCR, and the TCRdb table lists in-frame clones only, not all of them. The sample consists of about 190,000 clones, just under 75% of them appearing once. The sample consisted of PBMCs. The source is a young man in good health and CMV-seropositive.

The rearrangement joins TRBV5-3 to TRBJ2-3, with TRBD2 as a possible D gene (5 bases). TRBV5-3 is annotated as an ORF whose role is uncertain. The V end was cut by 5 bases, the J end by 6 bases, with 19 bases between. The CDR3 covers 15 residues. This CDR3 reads CARRSGGPNADTQYF. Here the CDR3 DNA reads TGTGCCAGAAGGTCCGGCGGGCCGAACGCGGATACGCAGTATTTT.

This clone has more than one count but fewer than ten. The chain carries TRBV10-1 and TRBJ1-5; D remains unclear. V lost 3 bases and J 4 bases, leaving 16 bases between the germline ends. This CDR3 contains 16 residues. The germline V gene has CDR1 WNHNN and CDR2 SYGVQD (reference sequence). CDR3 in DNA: TGCGCCAGCAGTGATCACGGGGTTAGGAAAAATCAGCCCCAGCATTTT. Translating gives CASSDHGVRKNQPQHF.

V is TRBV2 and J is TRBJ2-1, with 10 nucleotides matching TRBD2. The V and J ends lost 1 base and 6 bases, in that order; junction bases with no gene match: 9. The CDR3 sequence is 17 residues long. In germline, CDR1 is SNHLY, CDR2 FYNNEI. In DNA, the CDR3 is TGTGCCAGCAGTGAAGGGCAGTTGGCTAGCGGGAGCAATGAGCAGTTCTTC. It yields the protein CASSEGQLASGSNEQFF.

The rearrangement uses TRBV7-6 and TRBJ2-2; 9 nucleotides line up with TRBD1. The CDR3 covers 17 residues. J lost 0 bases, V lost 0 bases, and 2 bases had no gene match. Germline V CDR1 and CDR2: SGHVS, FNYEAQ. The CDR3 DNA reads TGTGCCAGCAGCTTAGCGCGGGACAGGGCGAACACCGGGGAGCTGTTTTTT. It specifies CASSLARDRANTGELFF.

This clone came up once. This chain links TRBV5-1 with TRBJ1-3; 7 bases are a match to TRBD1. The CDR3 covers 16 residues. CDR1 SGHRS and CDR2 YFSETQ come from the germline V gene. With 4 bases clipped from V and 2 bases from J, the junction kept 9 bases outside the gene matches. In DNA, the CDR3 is TGCGCCAGCAGCCCCGCCGGCGGACAGGCTGGAAACACCATATATTTT. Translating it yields CASSPAGGQAGNTIYF. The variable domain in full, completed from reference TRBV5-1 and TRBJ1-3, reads KAGVTQTPRYLIKTRGQQVTLSCSPISGHRSVSWYQQTPGQGLQFLFEYFSETQRNKGNFPGRFSGRQFSNSRSEMNVSTLELGDSALYLCASSPAGGQAGNTIYFGEGSWLTVV.

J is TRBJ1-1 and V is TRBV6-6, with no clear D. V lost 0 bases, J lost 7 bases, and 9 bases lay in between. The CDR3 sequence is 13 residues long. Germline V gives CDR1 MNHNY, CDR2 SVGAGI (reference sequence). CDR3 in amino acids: CASSYSSGNEAFF. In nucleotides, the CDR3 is TGTGCCAGCAGTTACTCATCGGGGAATGAAGCTTTCTTT.

The CDR3 region has the DNA TGTGCCAGCAGCAATCCGGGGGGCCCTCCTTGGGGCTACACCTTC. It specifies CASSNPGGPPWGYTF. V and J are TRBV21-1 and TRBJ1-2. TRBV21-1 is marked as a pseudogene. The CDR3 is 15 amino acids.

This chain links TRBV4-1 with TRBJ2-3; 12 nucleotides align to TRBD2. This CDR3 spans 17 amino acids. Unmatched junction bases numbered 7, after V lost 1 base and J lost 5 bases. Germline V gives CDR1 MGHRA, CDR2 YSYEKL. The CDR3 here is CASSQGASGRAQDTQYF. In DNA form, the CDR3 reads TGCGCCAGCAGCCAAGGAGCTAGCGGGAGGGCCCAAGATACGCAGTATTTT.

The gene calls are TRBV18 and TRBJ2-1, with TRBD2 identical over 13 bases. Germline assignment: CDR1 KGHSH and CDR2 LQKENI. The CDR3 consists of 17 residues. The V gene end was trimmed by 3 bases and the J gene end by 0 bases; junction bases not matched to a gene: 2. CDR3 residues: CASSPRTSGSSYNEQFF. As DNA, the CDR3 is TGTGCCAGCTCACCTCGGACTAGCGGGAGCTCCTACAATGAGCAGTTCTTC.

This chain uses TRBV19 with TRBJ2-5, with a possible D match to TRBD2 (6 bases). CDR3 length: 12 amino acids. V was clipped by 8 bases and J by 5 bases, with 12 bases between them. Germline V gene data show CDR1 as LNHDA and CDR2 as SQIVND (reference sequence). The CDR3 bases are TGTGCCAGTGGCGGGAACGCGGAGACCCAGTACTTC. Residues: CASGGNAETQYF.

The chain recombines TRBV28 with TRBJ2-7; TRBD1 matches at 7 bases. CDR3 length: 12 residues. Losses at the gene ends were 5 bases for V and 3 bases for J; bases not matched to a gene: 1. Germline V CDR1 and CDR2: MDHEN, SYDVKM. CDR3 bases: TGTGCCAGCAGTCGGACAGGCTACGAGCAGTACTTC. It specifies CASSRTGYEQYF. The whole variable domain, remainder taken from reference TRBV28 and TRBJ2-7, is DVKVTQSSRYLVKRTGEKVFLECVQDMDHENMFWYRQDPGLGLRLIYFSYDVKMKEKGDIPEGYSVSREKKERFSLILESASTNQTSMYLCASSRTGYEQYFGPGTRLTVT.

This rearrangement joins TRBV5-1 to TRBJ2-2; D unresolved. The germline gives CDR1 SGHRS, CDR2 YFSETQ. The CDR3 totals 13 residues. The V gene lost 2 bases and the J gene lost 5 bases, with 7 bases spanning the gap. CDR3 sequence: CASSFQYTGELFF. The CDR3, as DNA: TGCGCCAGCAGCTTCCAGTATACCGGGGAGCTGTTTTTT.

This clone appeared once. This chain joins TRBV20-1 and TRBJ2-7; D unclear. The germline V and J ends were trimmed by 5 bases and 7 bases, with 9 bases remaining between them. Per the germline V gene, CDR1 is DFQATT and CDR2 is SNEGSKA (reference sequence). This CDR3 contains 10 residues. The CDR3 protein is CSAPAREQYF. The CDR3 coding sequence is TGCAGTGCTCCAGCGAGGGAGCAGTACTTC.

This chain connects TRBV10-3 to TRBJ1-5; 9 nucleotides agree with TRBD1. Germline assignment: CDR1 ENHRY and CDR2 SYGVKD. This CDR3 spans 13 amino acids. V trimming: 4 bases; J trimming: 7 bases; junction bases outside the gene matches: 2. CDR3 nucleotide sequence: TGTGCCATCAGTGGGGACAGGGAACAGCCCCAGCATTTT. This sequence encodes CAISGDREQPQHF.

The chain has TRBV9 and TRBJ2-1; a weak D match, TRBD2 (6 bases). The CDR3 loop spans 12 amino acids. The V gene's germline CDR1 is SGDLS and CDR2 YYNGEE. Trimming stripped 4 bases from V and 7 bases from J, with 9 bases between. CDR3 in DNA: TGTGCCAGCAGCCGCGCGGGGAATGAGCAGTTCTTC. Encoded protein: CASSRAGNEQFF.

The CDR3 bases are TGTGCCAGTAGTTATACCCCGGCAGGGTTTAGCACAGATACGCAGTATTTT. It encodes CASSYTPAGFSTDTQYF. The chain is built from TRBV19 and TRBJ2-3, with D possibly matching TRBD1 (5 bases). CDR1 is LNHDA and CDR2 is SQIVND in the germline V gene (reference sequence). CDR3 length: 17 amino acids. Trimming removed 5 bases at V and 0 bases at J, with 18 bases between.

The CDR3 DNA is TGTGCCAGCGGTCCCAGGGGCCTTAACTATGGCTACACCTTC. As protein: CASGPRGLNYGYTF. The gene calls are TRBV6-5 and TRBJ1-2; perhaps TRBD1 as D (6 bases). The ends were cut back, 8 bases at V and 1 base at J, with 14 bases in the middle. Germline V CDR1 and CDR2: MNHEY, SVGAGI. The CDR3 consists of 14 residues.

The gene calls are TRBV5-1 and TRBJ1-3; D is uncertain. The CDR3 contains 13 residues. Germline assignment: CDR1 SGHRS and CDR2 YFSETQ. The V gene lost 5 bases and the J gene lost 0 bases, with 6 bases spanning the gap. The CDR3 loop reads CASSDNSGNTIYF. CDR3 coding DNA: TGCGCCAGCAGTGACAACTCTGGAAACACCATATATTTT. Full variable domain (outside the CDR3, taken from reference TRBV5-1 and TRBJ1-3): KAGVTQTPRYLIKTRGQQVTLSCSPISGHRSVSWYQQTPGQGLQFLFEYFSETQRNKGNFPGRFSGRQFSNSRSEMNVSTLELGDSALYLCASSDNSGNTIYFGEGSWLTVV.

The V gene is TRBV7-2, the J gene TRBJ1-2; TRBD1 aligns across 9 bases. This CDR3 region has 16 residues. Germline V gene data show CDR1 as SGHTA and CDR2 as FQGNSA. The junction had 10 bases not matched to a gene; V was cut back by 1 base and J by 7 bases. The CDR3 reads CASSLVVGQGTSGYTF. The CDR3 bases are TGTGCCAGCAGCTTAGTTGTAGGACAGGGGACGAGTGGCTACACCTTC.

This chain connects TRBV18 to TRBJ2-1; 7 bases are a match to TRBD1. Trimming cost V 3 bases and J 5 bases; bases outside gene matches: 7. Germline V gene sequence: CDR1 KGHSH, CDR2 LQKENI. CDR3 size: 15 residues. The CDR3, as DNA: TGTGCCAGCTCACCCGACAGGGTAATAAACAATGAGCAGTTCTTC. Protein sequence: CASSPDRVINNEQFF.

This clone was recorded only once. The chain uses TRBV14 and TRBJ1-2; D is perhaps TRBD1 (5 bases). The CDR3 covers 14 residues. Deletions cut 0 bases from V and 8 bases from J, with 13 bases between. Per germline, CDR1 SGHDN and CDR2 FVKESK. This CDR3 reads CASSQDRALGGYTF. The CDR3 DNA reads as TGTGCCAGCAGCCAAGACAGGGCCTTAGGGGGCTACACCTTC.

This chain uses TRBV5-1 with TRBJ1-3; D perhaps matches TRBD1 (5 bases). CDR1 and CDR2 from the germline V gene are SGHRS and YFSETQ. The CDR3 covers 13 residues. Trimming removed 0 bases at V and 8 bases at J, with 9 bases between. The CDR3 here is CASSLGGLDTIYF. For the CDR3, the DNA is TGCGCCAGCAGCTTGGGGGGACTGGACACCATATATTTT.

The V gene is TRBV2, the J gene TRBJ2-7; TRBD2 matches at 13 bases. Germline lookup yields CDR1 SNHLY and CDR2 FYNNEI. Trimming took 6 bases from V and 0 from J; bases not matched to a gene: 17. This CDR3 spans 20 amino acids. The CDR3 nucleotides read TGTGCCAGCAGGACGATCCCCAAGACTAGCGGGGGGCCCAGCTCCTACGAGCAGTACTTC. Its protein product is CASRTIPKTSGGPSSYEQYF.

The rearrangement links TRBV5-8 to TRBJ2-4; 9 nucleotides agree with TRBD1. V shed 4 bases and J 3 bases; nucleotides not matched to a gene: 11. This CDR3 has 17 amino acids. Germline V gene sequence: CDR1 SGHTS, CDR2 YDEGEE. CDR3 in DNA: TGTGCCAGCAGCCCCCGGACCGGACAGGGGAACAAAAACATTCAGTACTTC. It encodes CASSPRTGQGNKNIQYF. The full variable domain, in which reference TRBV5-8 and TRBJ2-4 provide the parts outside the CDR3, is EAGVTQSPTHLIKTRGQQATLRCSPISGHTSVYWYQQALGLGLQFLLWYDEGEERNRGNFPPRFSGRQFPNYSSELNVNALELEDSALYLCASSPRTGQGNKNIQYFGAGTRLSVL.

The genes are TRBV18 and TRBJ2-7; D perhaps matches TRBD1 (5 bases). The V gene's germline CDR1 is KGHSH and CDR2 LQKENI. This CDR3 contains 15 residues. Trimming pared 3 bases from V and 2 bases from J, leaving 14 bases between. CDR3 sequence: CASSPGAGRTYEQYF. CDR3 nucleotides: TGTGCCAGCTCACCCGGTGCAGGGCGTACCTACGAGCAGTACTTC.

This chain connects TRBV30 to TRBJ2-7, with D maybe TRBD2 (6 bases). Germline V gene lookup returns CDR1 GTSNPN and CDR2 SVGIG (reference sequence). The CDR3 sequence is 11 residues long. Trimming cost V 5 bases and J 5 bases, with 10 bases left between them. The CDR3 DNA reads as TGTGCCTGGGCGGGACGCAACGAGCAGTACTTC. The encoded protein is CAWAGRNEQYF.

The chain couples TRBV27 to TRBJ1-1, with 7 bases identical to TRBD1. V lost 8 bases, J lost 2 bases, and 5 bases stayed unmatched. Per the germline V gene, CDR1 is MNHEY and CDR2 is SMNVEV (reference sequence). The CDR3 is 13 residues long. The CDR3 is CASYRGGNTEAFF. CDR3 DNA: TGTGCCAGCTACAGGGGCGGAAACACTGAAGCTTTCTTT.

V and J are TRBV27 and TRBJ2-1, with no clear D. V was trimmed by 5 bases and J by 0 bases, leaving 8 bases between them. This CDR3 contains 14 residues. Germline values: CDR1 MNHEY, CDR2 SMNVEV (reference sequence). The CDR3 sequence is CASSARSSYNEQFF. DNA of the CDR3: TGTGCCAGCAGTGCCCGTAGCTCCTACAATGAGCAGTTCTTC.

CDR3 sequence (DNA): TGTGCCAGCAGCTTACGAGGAAGCAACACCATATATTTT. This sequence encodes CASSLRGSNTIYF. The chain joins TRBV11-3 to TRBJ1-3; D uncertain. Trimming stripped 2 bases from V and 7 bases from J, with 9 bases between. Looked up from germline, CDR1 is SGHNT and CDR2 is YENEEA. CDR3 length: 13 amino acids. The variable domain in full, completed from reference TRBV11-3 and TRBJ1-3, reads EAGVVQSPRYKIIEKKQPVAFWCNPISGHNTLYWYLQNLGQGPELLIRYENEEAVDDSQLPKDRFSAERLKGVDSTLKIQPAELGDSAVYLCASSLRGSNTIYFGEGSWLTVV.

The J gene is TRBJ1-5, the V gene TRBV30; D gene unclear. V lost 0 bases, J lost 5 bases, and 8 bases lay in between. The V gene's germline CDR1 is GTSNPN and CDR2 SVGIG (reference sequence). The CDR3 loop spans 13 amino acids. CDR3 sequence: CAWSVRVDQPQHF. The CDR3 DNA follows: TGTGCCTGGAGTGTACGGGTCGATCAGCCCCAGCATTTT.

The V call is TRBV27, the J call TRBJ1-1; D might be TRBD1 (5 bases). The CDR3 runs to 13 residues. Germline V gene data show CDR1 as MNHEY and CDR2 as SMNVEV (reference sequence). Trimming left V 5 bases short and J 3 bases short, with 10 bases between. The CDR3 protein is CASSPREDTEAFF. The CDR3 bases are TGTGCCAGCAGTCCCAGGGAAGACACTGAAGCTTTCTTT.